The T cell receptor beta chain described here comes from a study of CD8 T cells in ankylosing spondylitis. Study results and caveats: Within ankylosing spondylitis blood, a TCR beta motif made up of roughly eight highly homologous variants appeared to be characteristic.

This clonotype was detected a few times. What it binds is unknown. TCRdb independently ran MiXCR on the 5' RACE reads; one entry per CDR3 protein. The table shows 700,000 to 1,000,000 distinct CDR3 sequences, with about an eighth occurring only once. Trimming at V came to 6 bases and at J to 10 bases, leaving 8 bases not matched to a gene. The length of the CDR3 is 12 residues. The germline V gene encodes CDR1 DFQATT and CDR2 SNEGSKA (reference sequence). The sequenced sample was blood, either unsorted or a sorted T cell fraction (not recorded which). The chain joins TRBV20-1 to TRBJ1-4; 7 positions match TRBD1. This clonotype was obtained from a male donor with ankylosing spondylitis. CDR3 DNA sequence: TGCAGTGCAGGGACAGTGAGATCAAAACTGTTTTTT. Protein product: CSAGTVRSKLFF.